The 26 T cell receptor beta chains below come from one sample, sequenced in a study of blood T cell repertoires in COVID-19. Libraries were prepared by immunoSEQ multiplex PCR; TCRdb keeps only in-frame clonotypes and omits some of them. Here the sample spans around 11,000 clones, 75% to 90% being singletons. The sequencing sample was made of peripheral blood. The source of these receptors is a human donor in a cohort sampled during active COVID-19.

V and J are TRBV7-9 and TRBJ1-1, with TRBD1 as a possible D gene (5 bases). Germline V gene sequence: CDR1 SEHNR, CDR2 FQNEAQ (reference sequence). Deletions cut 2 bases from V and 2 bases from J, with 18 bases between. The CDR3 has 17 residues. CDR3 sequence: CASSLIPQTELNTEAFF. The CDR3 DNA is TGTGCCAGCAGCTTAATTCCCCAGACAGAACTTAACACTGAAGCTTTCTTT.

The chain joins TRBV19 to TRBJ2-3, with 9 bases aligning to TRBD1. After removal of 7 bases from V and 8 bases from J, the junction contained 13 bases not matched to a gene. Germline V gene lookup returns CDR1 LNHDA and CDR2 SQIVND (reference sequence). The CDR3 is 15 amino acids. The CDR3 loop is CASTVGDRVRGTQYF. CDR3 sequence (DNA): TGTGCCAGTACCGTAGGGGACAGGGTCCGGGGTACGCAGTATTTT.

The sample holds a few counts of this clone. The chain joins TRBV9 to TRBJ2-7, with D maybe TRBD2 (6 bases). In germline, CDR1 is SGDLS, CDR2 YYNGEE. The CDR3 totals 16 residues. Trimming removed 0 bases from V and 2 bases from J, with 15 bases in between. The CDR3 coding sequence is TGTGCCAGCAGCGTAGATATCGGGGGATTGGCCTACGAGCAGTACTTC. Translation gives CASSVDIGGLAYEQYF. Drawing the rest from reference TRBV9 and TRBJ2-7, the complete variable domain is DSGVTQTPKHLITATGQRVTLRCSPRSGDLSVYWYQQSLDQGLQFLIQYYNGEERAKGNILERFSAQQFPDLHSELNLSSLELGDSALYFCASSVDIGGLAYEQYFGPGTRLTVT.

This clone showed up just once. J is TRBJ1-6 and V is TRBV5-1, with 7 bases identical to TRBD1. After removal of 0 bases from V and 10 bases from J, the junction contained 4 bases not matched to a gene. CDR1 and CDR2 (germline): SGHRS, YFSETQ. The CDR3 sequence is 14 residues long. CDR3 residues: CASSLGNRGSPLHF. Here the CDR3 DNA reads TGCGCCAGCAGCTTGGGGAACAGGGGCTCACCCCTCCACTTT.

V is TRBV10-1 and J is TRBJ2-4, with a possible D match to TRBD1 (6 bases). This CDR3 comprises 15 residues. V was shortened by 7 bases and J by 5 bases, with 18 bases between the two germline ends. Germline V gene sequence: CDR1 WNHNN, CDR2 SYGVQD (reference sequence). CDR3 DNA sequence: TGCGCCAGCACCCCCCAGGGGTTTCGCCAAAACATTCAGTACTTC. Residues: CASTPQGFRQNIQYF.

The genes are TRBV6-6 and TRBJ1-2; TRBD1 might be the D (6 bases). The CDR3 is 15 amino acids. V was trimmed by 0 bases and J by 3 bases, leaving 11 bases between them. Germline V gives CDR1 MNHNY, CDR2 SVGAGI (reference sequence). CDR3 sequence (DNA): TGTGCCAGCAGTTACTCCGACAGGATAGACTATGGCTACACCTTC. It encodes CASSYSDRIDYGYTF.

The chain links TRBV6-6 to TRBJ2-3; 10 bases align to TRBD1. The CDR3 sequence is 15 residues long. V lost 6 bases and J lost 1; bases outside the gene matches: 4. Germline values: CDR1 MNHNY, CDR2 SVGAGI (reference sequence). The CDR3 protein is CASRTGTGGTDTQYF. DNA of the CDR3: TGTGCCAGCAGGACAGGGACAGGGGGCACAGATACGCAGTATTTT.

This CDR3 is CASSQEPQNQETQYF. DNA for the CDR3: TGCGCCAGCAGCCAAGAGCCCCAGAACCAAGAGACCCAGTACTTC. The rearrangement links TRBV4-1 to TRBJ2-5; D call uncertain. Trimming pared 0 bases from V and 0 bases from J, leaving 8 bases between. The CDR3 is 15 amino acids. From germline, CDR1 is MGHRA and CDR2 YSYEKL.

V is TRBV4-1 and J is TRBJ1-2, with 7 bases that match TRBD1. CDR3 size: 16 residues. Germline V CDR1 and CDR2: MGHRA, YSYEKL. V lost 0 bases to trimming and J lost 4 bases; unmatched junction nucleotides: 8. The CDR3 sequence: CASSQDIQGHSYGYTF. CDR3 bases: TGCGCCAGCAGCCAAGATATACAGGGGCATAGCTATGGCTACACCTTC.

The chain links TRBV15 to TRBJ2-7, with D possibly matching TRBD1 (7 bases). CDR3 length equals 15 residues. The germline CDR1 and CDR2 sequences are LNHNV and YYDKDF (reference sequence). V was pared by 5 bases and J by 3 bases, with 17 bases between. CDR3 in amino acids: CATSVAAGGYYEQYF. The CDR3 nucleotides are TGTGCCACCAGCGTTGCAGCAGGGGGGTACTACGAGCAGTACTTC.

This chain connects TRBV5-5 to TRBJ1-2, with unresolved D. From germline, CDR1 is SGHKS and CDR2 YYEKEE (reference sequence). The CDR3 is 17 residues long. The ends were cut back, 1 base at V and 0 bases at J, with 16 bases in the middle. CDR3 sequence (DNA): TGTGCCAGCAGCTTGTGGAGCAGCCAGTACTCTAACTATGGCTACACCTTC. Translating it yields CASSLWSSQYSNYGYTF.

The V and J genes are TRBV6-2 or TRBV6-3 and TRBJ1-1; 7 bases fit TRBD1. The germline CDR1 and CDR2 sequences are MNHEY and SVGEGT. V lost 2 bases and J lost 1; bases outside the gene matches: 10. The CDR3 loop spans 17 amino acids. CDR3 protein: CASSYVAGGTRNTEAFF. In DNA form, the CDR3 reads TGTGCCAGCAGTTACGTCGCAGGGGGTACAAGGAACACTGAAGCTTTCTTT.

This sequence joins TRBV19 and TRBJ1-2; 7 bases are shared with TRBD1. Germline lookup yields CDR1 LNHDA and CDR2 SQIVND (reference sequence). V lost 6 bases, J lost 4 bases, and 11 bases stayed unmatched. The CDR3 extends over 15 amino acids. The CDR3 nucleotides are TGTGCCAGTAGAAATCGGGACAGCGCAGGCTATGGCTACACCTTC. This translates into CASRNRDSAGYGYTF.

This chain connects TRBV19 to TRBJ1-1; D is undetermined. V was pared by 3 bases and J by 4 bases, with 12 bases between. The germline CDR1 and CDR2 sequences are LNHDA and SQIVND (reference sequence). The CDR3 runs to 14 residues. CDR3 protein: CASSIPSAVTEAFF. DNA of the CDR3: TGTGCCAGTAGTATTCCCTCCGCAGTCACTGAAGCTTTCTTT.

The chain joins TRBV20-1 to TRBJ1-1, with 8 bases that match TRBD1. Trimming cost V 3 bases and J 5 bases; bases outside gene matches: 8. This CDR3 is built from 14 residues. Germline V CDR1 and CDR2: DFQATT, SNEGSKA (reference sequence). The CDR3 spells CSASLGQGRTEAFF. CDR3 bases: TGCAGTGCTAGTCTAGGACAGGGTAGGACTGAAGCTTTCTTT.

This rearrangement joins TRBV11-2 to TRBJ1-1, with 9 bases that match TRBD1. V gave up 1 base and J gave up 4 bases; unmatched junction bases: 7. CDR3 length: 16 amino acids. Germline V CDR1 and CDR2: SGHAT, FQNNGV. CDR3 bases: TGTGCCAGCAGCTTAGCAACAGGGGGCGCGTCCACTGAAGCTTTCTTT. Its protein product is CASSLATGGASTEAFF. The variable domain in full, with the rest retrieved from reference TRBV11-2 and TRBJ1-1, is EAGVAQSPRYKIIEKRQSVAFWCNPISGHATLYWYQQILGQGPKLLIQFQNNGVVDDSQLPKDRFSAERLKGVDSTLKIQPAKLEDSAVYLCASSLATGGASTEAFFGQGTRLTVV.

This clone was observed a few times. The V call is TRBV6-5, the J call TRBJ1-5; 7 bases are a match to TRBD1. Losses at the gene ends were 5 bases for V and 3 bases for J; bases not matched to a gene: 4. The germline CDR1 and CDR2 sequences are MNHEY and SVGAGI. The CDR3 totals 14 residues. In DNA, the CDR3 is TGTGCCAGCAGTCCCGGGACAGACAATCAGCCCCAGCATTTT. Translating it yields CASSPGTDNQPQHF.

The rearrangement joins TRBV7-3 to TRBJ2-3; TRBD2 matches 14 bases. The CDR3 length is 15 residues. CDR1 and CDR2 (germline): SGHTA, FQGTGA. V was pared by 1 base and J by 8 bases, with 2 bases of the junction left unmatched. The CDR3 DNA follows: TGTGCCAGCAGCTTAAGAGGACTAGCGGGAGGTACGCAGTATTTT. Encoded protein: CASSLRGLAGGTQYF. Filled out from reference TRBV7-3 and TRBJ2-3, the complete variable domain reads GAGVSQTPSNKVTEKGKYVELRCDPISGHTALYWYRQSLGQGPEFLIYFQGTGAADDSGLPNDRFFAVRPEGSVSTLKIQRTERGDSAVYLCASSLRGLAGGTQYFGPGTRLTVL.

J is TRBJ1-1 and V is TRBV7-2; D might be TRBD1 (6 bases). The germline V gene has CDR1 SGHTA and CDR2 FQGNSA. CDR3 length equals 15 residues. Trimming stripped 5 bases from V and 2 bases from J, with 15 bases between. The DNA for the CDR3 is TGTGCCAGCAGCCCCTCTGGACAGATTAACACTGAAGCTTTCTTT. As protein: CASSPSGQINTEAFF.

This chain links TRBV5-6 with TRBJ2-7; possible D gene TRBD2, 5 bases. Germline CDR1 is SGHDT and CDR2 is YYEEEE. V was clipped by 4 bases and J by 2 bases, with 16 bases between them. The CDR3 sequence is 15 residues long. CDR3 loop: CASSPTPAEAYEQYF. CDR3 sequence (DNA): TGTGCCAGCAGCCCCACCCCCGCGGAGGCCTACGAGCAGTACTTC.

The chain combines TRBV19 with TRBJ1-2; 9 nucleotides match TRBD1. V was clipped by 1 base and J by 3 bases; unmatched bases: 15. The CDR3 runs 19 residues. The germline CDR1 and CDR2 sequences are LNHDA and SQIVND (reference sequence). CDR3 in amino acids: CASSIARKKTGQGYYGYTF. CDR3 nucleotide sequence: TGTGCCAGTAGTATAGCCCGAAAAAAGACGGGACAGGGATACTATGGCTACACCTTC.

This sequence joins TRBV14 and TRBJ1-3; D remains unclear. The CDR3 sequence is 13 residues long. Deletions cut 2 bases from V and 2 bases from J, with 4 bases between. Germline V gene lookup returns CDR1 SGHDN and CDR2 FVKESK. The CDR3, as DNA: TGTGCCAGCAGCCAACGTGCTGGAAACACCATATATTTT. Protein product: CASSQRAGNTIYF.

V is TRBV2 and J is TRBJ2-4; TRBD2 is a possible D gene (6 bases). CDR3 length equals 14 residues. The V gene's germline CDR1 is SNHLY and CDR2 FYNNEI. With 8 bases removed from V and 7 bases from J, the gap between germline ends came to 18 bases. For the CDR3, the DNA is TGTGCCAGCGGGTACGGGAGCCCTGATAACATTCAGTACTTC. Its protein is CASGYGSPDNIQYF.

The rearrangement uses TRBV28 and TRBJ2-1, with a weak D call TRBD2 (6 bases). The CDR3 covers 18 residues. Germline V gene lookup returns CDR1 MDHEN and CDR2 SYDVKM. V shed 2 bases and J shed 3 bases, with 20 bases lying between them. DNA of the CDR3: TGTGCCAGCAGTTTACCCCCCTATGGCGCCGGGGGCTACAATGAGCAGTTCTTC. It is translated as CASSLPPYGAGGYNEQFF. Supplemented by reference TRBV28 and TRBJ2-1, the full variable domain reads DVKVTQSSRYLVKRTGEKVFLECVQDMDHENMFWYRQDPGLGLRLIYFSYDVKMKEKGDIPEGYSVSREKKERFSLILESASTNQTSMYLCASSLPPYGAGGYNEQFFGPGTRLTVL.

CDR3 DNA sequence: TGTGCCAGCAGACGTCTGGGCGGGAGAGGGTACGAGCAGTACTTC. Amino acids: CASRRLGGRGYEQYF. The rearrangement uses TRBV28 and TRBJ2-7; TRBD2 matches at 7 bases. Germline loops: CDR1 MDHEN, CDR2 SYDVKM. V shed 6 bases, J shed 4 bases, and the junction held 12 bases outside the gene matches. The CDR3 is 15 amino acids. Using reference TRBV28 and TRBJ2-7 for the parts outside the CDR3, the full variable domain is DVKVTQSSRYLVKRTGEKVFLECVQDMDHENMFWYRQDPGLGLRLIYFSYDVKMKEKGDIPEGYSVSREKKERFSLILESASTNQTSMYLCASRRLGGRGYEQYFGPGTRLTVT.

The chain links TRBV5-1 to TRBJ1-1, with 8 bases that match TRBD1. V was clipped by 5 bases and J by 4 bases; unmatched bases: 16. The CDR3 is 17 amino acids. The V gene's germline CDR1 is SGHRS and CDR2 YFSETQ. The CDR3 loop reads CASSFSGQETGGTEAFF. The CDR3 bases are TGCGCCAGCAGTTTCTCGGGACAGGAAACGGGGGGCACTGAAGCTTTCTTT. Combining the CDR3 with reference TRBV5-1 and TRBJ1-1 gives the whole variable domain KAGVTQTPRYLIKTRGQQVTLSCSPISGHRSVSWYQQTPGQGLQFLFEYFSETQRNKGNFPGRFSGRQFSNSRSEMNVSTLELGDSALYLCASSFSGQETGGTEAFFGQGTRLTVV.